This TCR beta chain derives from a study of T-cell memory formation after mild COVID-19. Using its own MiXCR run on the 5' RACE reads, TCRdb lists one record per CDR3 protein. The sample records under 450,000 distinct CDR3 sequences, 23% being singletons. CDR1 is DFQATT and CDR2 is SNEGSKA in the germline V gene (reference sequence). V shed 6 bases and J shed 2 bases, with 13 bases lying between them. The CDR3 consists of 13 residues. The TCR sequence derives from an adult woman who had mild COVID-19 (a few samples of this study predate the infection). Cell type and time point are not known. Sample: PBMCs or a T cell subset sorted from them (not recorded which). The V call is TRBV20-1, the J call TRBJ1-2; no clear D gene. The CDR3 DNA follows: TGCAGTGCAGACGTGGTTGCGAACTATGGCTACACCTTC. Its protein product is CSADVVANYGYTF.